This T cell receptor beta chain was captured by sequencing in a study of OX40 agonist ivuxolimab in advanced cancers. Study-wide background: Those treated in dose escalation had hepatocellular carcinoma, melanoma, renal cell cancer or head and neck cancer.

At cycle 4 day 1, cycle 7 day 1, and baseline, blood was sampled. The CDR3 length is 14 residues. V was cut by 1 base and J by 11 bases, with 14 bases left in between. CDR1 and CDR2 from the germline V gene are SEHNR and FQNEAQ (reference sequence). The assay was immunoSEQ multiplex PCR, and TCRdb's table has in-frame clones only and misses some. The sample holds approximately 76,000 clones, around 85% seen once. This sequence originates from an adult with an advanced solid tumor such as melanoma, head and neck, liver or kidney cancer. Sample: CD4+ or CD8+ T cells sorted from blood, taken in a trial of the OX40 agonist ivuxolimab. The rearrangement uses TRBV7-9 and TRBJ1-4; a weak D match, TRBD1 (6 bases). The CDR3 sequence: CASSLGAGELKLFF. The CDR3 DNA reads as TGTGCCAGCAGCTTAGGTGCAGGGGAATTGAAACTGTTTTTT.